Given below is one T cell receptor beta chain in context. Its antigen is not known. This sample also contains other DNA sequences that code for the same CDR3. 13 Jbeta primers and 60 Vbeta primers were used for the PCR. This table comes from immunoSEQ multiplex PCR, and its TCRdb copy is limited to in-frame clones, with some not included. The sample shows 150,000 to 180,000 clones, approximately 80% of them seen only once. With V trimmed by 2 bases and J by 7 bases, 7 bases remained unmatched. CDR3 length: 14 residues. CDR1 and CDR2 (germline): MNHEY, SVGAGI. The data were obtained in a study of cytomegalovirus exposure and HLA in healthy donors. General study results and limits: The authors reported that TCR beta sequences could predict HLA-A and HLA-B alleles. These predictions were accurate for most subjects in the first cohort. Confirmation was obtained in vitro that a few CMV-associated chains are specific for CMV antigens.

This TCR derives from a man aged 25-45 years in good health and CMV-seropositive. The chain uses TRBV6-5 and TRBJ2-7; TRBD2 aligns across 8 bases. Sequencing was carried out using PBMCs. Here the CDR3 reads CASSYGRGGYEQYF. The CDR3 DNA follows: TGTGCCAGCAGTTACGGTCGGGGGGGCTATGAGCAGTACTTC.